These 10 T cell receptor beta chains were sequenced from one sample in a study of identical twins. One entry per CDR3 protein, called by TCRdb with MiXCR from the 5' RACE reads. The data show nearly 650,000 distinct CDR3 sequences, with about 7% seen just once and over 1.5% held by the top ten. These data are also associated with another study on yellow fever vaccine responses in identical twins.

The sequencing input was PBMCs. The receptors here all came from a woman under 30 in good health.

The rearrangement joins TRBV2 to TRBJ1-5, with D possibly matching TRBD1 (5 bases). CDR1 is SNHLY, CDR2 FYNNEI, per germline. The V end was cut by 3 bases, the J end by 3 bases, with 9 bases between. The CDR3 has 14 amino acids. CDR3: CASSDDSYNQPQHF. In nucleotides, the CDR3 is TGTGCCAGCAGTGACGACAGTTACAATCAGCCCCAGCATTTT.

In this sample, this clonotype turned up a few times. In nucleotides, the CDR3 is TGTGCCAGCTCACCACGGACAGGGGATTATGAAAAACTGTTTTTT. Its translation: CASSPRTGDYEKLFF. V gene TRBV18 combines with J gene TRBJ1-4; 9 bases are a match to TRBD1. The CDR3 totals 15 residues. V shed 1 base, J shed 6 bases, and the junction held 3 bases outside the gene matches. Germline V CDR1 and CDR2: KGHSH, LQKENI.

This clonotype occurred many times. The chain couples TRBV5-1 to TRBJ1-1; TRBD1 might be the D (5 bases). V was trimmed by 2 bases and J by 4 bases, leaving 9 bases between them. Germline loops: CDR1 SGHRS, CDR2 YFSETQ. This CDR3 is 13 amino acids long. The CDR3 is CASSFSGGTEAFF. As DNA, the CDR3 is TGCGCCAGCAGCTTTTCGGGGGGCACTGAAGCTTTCTTT.

The chain joins TRBV7-2 to TRBJ2-5; 8 nucleotides match TRBD2. The CDR3 covers 16 residues. J gave up 5 bases and V 2 bases, and 10 bases lay outside the gene matches. CDR1 and CDR2 from the germline V gene are SGHTA and FQGNSA. The CDR3 coding sequence is TGTGCCAGCAGCTTATTTGCAGGCAGCGGGAGTGAGACCCAGTACTTC. It encodes CASSLFAGSGSETQYF.

This clonotype was observed many times. The chain combines TRBV29-1 with TRBJ2-3; 8 nucleotides agree with TRBD1. CDR3 length: 15 residues. Germline CDR1 and CDR2: SQVTM and ANQGSEA. V shed 5 bases, J shed 2 bases, and the junction held 9 bases outside the gene matches. CDR3: CSVTLDRDHTDTQYF. CDR3 bases: TGCAGCGTTACCTTGGACAGGGACCACACAGATACGCAGTATTTT.

At least ten counts were recorded for this clonotype. V and J are TRBV28 and TRBJ2-1, with TRBD2 matching over 11 bases. Germline lookup yields CDR1 MDHEN and CDR2 SYDVKM. J was trimmed by 5 bases and V by 5 bases; bases with no gene match: 5. The CDR3 contains 15 residues. The CDR3 spells CASSGTSGRDNEQFF. Written as DNA, the CDR3 is TGTGCCAGCAGTGGAACTAGCGGGAGAGACAATGAGCAGTTCTTC.

A few counts support this clonotype. This chain connects TRBV2 to TRBJ2-1; D may be TRBD2 (6 bases). The CDR3 is made up of 12 amino acids. Germline assignment: CDR1 SNHLY and CDR2 FYNNEI. In DNA form, the CDR3 reads TGTGCTATACGGGAGACTGTAGGGTCGGGGTTCTTC. Its protein product is CAIRETVGSGFF.

The gene calls are TRBV24-1 and TRBJ2-3; D is ambiguous. The germline V gene has CDR1 KGHDR and CDR2 SFDVKD. The CDR3 totals 16 residues. Trimming cost V 0 bases and J 3 bases, with 12 bases left between them. CDR3 region: CATSDLHASKTDTQYF. The DNA of the CDR3 is TGTGCCACCAGTGATTTGCATGCCAGTAAAACAGATACGCAGTATTTT.

Ten or more counts support this clonotype. The V gene is TRBV14, the J gene TRBJ1-4; D is unclear. The CDR3 has 17 amino acids. Germline CDR1 SGHDN, CDR2 FVKESK. V dropped 1 base and J dropped 4 bases, with 16 bases sitting between them. CDR3 region: CASSQGEVWQVNEKLFF. The DNA of the CDR3 is TGTGCCAGCAGCCAAGGCGAGGTGTGGCAAGTTAATGAAAAACTGTTTTTT.

This clonotype was counted a few times. The chain couples TRBV12-3 or TRBV12-4 to TRBJ2-2; D is possibly TRBD2 (6 bases). The V gene lost 3 bases and the J gene lost 8 bases, with 22 bases spanning the gap. The CDR3 length is 17 residues. CDR3 coding DNA: TGTGCCAGCAGTTTTAAGTTGACGGGGGTATCCCCGGGGGAGCTGTTTTTT. This codes for CASSFKLTGVSPGELFF.